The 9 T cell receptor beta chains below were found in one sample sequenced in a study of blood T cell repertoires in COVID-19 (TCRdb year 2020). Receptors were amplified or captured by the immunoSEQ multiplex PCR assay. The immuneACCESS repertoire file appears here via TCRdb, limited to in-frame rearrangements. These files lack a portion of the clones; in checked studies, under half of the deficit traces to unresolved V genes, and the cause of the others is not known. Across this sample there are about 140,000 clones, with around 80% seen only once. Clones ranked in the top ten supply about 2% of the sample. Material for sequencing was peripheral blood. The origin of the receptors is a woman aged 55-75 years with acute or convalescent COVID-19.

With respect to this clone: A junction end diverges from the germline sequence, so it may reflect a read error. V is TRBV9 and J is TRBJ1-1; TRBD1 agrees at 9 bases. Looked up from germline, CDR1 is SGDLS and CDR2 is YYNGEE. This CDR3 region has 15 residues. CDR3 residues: CASSAGDRDNTKAFF. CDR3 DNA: TGTGCCAGCAGCGCTGGGGACAGGGATAACACTAAAGCTTTCTTT.

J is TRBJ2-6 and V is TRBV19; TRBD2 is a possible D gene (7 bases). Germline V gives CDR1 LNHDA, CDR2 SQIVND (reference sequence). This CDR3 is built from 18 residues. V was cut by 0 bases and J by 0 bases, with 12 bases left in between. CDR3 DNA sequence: TGTGCCAGTAGTATAGATCTGGCGGGGGCCTCTGGGGCCAACGTCCTGACTTTC. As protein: CASSIDLAGASGANVLTF.

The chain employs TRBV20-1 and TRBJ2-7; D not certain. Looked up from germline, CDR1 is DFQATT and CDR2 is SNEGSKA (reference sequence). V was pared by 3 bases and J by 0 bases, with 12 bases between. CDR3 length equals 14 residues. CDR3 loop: CSASSLSSSYEQYF. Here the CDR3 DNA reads TGCAGTGCTAGTAGTCTTTCGAGCTCCTACGAGCAGTACTTC.

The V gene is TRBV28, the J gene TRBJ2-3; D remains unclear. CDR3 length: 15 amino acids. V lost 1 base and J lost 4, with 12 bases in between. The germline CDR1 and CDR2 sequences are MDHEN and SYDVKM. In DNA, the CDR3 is TGTGCCAGCAGTTTATATAACAGCCTTTCAGATACGCAGTATTTT. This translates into CASSLYNSLSDTQYF.

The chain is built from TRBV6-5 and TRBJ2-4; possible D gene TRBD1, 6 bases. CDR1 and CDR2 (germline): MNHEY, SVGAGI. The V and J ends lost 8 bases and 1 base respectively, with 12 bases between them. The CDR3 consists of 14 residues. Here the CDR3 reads CASAQGWAKNIQYF. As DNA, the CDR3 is TGTGCCAGCGCACAGGGTTGGGCCAAAAACATTCAGTACTTC.

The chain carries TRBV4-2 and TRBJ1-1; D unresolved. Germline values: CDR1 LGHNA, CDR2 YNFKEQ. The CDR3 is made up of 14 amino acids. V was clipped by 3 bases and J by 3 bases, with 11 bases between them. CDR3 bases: TGTGCCAGCAGCCAGGAGGACGGATACACTGAAGCTTTCTTT. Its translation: CASSQEDGYTEAFF.

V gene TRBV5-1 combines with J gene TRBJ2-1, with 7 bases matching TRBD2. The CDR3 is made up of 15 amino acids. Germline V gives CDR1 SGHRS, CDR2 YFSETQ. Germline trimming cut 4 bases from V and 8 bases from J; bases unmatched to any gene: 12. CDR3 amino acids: CASSPWSGAGDEQFF. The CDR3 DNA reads TGCGCCAGCAGCCCGTGGAGTGGGGCGGGAGATGAGCAGTTCTTC.

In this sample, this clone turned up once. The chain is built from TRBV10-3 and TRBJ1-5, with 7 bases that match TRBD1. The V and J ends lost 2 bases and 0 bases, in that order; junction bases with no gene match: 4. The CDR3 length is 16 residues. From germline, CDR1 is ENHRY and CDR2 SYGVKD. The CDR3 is CAISERGQDSNQPQHF. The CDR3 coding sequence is TGTGCCATCAGTGAGAGGGGGCAGGATAGCAATCAGCCCCAGCATTTT.

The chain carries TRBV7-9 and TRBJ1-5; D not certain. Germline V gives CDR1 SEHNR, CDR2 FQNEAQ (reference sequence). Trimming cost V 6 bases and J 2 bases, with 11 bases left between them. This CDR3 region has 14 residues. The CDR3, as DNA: TGTGCCAGCAGTCCTATCCGGGGCAATCAGCCCCAGCATTTT. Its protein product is CASSPIRGNQPQHF. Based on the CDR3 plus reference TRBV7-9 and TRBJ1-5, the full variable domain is DTGVSQNPRHKITKRGQNVTFRCDPISEHNRLYWYRQTLGQGPEFLTYFQNEAQLEKSRLLSDRFSAERPKGSFSTLEIQRTEQGDSAMYLCASSPIRGNQPQHFGDGTRLSIL.